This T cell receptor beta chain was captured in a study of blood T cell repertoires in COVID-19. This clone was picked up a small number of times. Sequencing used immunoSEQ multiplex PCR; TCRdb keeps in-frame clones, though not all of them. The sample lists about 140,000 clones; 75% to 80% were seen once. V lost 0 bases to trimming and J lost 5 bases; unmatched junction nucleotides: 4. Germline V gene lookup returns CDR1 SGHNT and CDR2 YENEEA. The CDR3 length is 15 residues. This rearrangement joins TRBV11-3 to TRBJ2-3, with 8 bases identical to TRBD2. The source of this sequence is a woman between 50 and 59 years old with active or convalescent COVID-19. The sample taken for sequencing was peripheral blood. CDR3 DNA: TGTGCCAGCAGCTTAGACGGAGCGGGGGAAGATACGCAGTATTTT. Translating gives CASSLDGAGEDTQYF.